The T cell receptor beta chain described here comes from a study of T cells in Graves' hyperthyroidism and ophthalmopathy. The sample holds a few counts of this clonotype. Trimming removed 4 bases from V and 4 bases from J; junction bases left unmatched: 12. This CDR3 has 16 amino acids. From germline, CDR1 is SGHRS and CDR2 YFSETQ. Amplified TCR beta CDR3 regions derived from RNA transcripts. An initial round of RT-PCR targeting the TCR CDR3 relied on the HTBI primer set. TCRdb redid the calling of the multiplex PCR reads with MiXCR, one entry per CDR3 protein. The sample consists of 350,000 or so distinct CDR3 sequences, approximately 18% of them appearing once.

The sample consisted of blood. The TCR was taken from a woman aged 50 to 65 with Graves' hyperthyroidism. The V call is TRBV5-1, the J call TRBJ1-1; 8 nucleotides align to TRBD1. The CDR3 protein is CASSPRPGTGSTEAFF. Here the CDR3 DNA reads TGCGCCAGCAGCCCACGTCCCGGGACAGGAAGCACTGAAGCTTTCTTT. Supplemented by reference TRBV5-1 and TRBJ1-1, the full variable domain reads KAGVTQTPRYLIKTRGQQVTLSCSPISGHRSVSWYQQTPGQGLQFLFEYFSETQRNKGNFPGRFSGRQFSNSRSEMNVSTLELGDSALYLCASSPRPGTGSTEAFFGQGTRLTVV.